This T cell receptor beta chain was documented in a study of blood T cells in healthy people across ages. With each sample, at least 6 micrograms of total RNA were extracted. The authors ran a second PCR of about 6 to 11 cycles using a sample-barcoded 5' primer and a J-beta primer mix. Tags on each cDNA molecule came from a template-switch adaptor with 12 random nucleotides. The yield of each sample was at least 3 million CDR3-containing paired-end reads. TCRdb re-derived calls from the 5' RACE reads in MiXCR, one entry per CDR3 protein. Of 1.5 million to 2 million distinct CDR3 sequences listed, 30% to 40% are singletons. Whole-study findings and limits: Among long-lived donors, naive CD4+ cells were more numerous and diversity higher than in aged donors.

This CDR3 has 14 residues. The germline gives CDR1 DFQATT, CDR2 SNEGSKA (reference sequence). Comments on this clonotype: What it binds is not known.

J is TRBJ2-4 and V is TRBV20-1, with 8 bases identical to TRBD1. Gene TRBJ2-7 matches the end of the DNA better, so the J call may be wrong. This receptor was obtained from a human donor in good health. Sequenced sample: blood. The CDR3 sequence: CSAPRQGTSYEQYF. The CDR3, as DNA: TGCAGTGCGCCTAGACAGGGGACCTCCTACGAGCAGTACTTC.